Shown below are 24 T cell receptor beta chains from a single sample sequenced in a study of kidney transplant recipient with SARS-CoV-2 infection. TCRdb itself ran the reads through MiXCR, one entry per CDR3 protein. The repertoire consists of 200,000 to 300,000 distinct CDR3 sequences, with around 28% occurring once and the leading ten covering almost 7.5%. The source material was a blood sample, sampled at baseline and between days 110 and 120 from a kidney transplant recipient. Receptors were obtained from a male patient in his 30s who had COVID-19 and was a kidney transplant recipient. Some of the T cells may derive from the graft donor.

The V call is TRBV5-1, the J call TRBJ1-2, with D unresolved. V dropped 7 bases and J dropped 4 bases, with 23 bases sitting between them. Germline V lookup: CDR1 SGHRS, CDR2 YFSETQ. The CDR3 sequence is 16 residues long. CDR3 coding DNA: TGCGCCAGCTACGGAGCATCGGTTCGAAAGACCTATGGCTACACCTTC. Translated: CASYGASVRKTYGYTF.

A remark on this clonotype: This could be a read error, since a much larger clone is one nucleotide away. The genes are TRBV7-6 and TRBJ1-2, with unresolved D. CDR1 SGHVS and CDR2 FNYEAQ come from the germline V gene. The CDR3 has 16 residues. V was clipped by 4 bases and J by 5 bases, with 20 bases between them. This CDR3 reads CASSSRTRVYPYGYTF. In DNA form, the CDR3 reads TGTGCCAGCAGCTCCCGAACGAGGGTCTATCCTTATGGCTACACCTTC. The full variable domain, completed using reference TRBV7-6 and TRBJ1-2, is GAGVSQSPRYKVTKRGQDVALRCDPISGHVSLYWYRQALGQGPEFLTYFNYEAQQDKSGLPNDRFSAERPEGSISTLTIQRTEQRDSAMYRCASSSRTRVYPYGYTFGSGTRLTVV.

This clonotype came up many times. The chain carries TRBV16 and TRBJ1-2; D call uncertain. This CDR3 is built from 17 residues. Deletions cut 5 bases from V and 4 bases from J, with 23 bases between. Germline lookup yields CDR1 KGHSY and CDR2 FQNENV. The CDR3 loop reads CASSLRWVVRKTYGYTF. CDR3 nucleotides: TGTGCCAGCAGCTTACGCTGGGTCGTTAGAAAGACCTATGGCTACACCTTC.

The chain carries TRBV7-6 and TRBJ2-5; D is ambiguous. V lost 2 bases to trimming and J lost 2 bases, with 6 bases between them. Germline lookup yields CDR1 SGHVS and CDR2 FNYEAQ. This CDR3 contains 13 residues. CDR3 bases: TGTGCCAGCAGCTTAAGAGTTCAAGAGACCCAGTACTTC. The encoded protein is CASSLRVQETQYF.

At least ten counts were recorded for this clonotype. The V call is TRBV7-7, the J call TRBJ1-2; D gene ambiguous. Germline CDR1 SSHAT, CDR2 FNYEAQ (reference sequence). This CDR3 contains 17 residues. Trimming stripped 5 bases from V and 4 bases from J, with 23 bases between. This CDR3 reads CASSQALKCRKTYGYTF. The DNA of the CDR3 is TGTGCCAGCAGCCAGGCGCTTAAGTGCCGAAAGACCTATGGCTACACCTTC.

Many counts were recorded for this clonotype. The rearrangement links TRBV10-2 to TRBJ1-1; no firm D call. This CDR3 is 14 amino acids long. Germline CDR1 and CDR2: WSHSY and SAAADI. V lost 5 bases and J lost 4, with 14 bases in between. The CDR3 sequence is CASSNLEGATEAFF. The CDR3 coding sequence is TGCGCCAGCAGTAATTTGGAGGGAGCCACTGAAGCTTTCTTT.

As regards this clonotype: A much larger clone is a single base away; this may be a read error. The chain couples TRBV7-9 to TRBJ2-5; D not certain. The CDR3 extends over 13 amino acids. Germline CDR1 reads SEHNR; CDR2 reads FQNEAQ (reference sequence). CDR3 coding DNA: TGTGCCAGCTACTCCGGATACCAAGAGACCCGGTACTTC. As protein: CASYSGYQETRYF.

This clonotype was seen repeatedly, ten times or more. The chain carries TRBV30 and TRBJ1-5, with D maybe TRBD1 (5 bases). This CDR3 comprises 13 residues. Germline-derived CDR1 and CDR2 are GTSNPN and SVGIG (reference sequence). V dropped 4 bases and J dropped 4 bases, with 11 bases sitting between them. The CDR3 spells CAWKEGSNQPQHF. The CDR3 DNA sequence: TGTGCCTGGAAAGAGGGGTCAAATCAGCCCCAGCATTTT.

The chain joins TRBV20-1 to TRBJ2-1, with 11 bases matching TRBD2. Germline CDR1 is DFQATT and CDR2 is SNEGSKA (reference sequence). J lost 10 bases, V lost 3 bases, and 8 bases had no gene match. The length of the CDR3 is 14 residues. The CDR3 region is CSARASGRPSEQFF. DNA for the CDR3: TGCAGTGCTAGGGCTAGCGGGAGGCCTTCAGAGCAGTTCTTC.

The V call is TRBV5-1, the J call TRBJ2-3; TRBD1 might be the D (6 bases). The CDR3 loop spans 17 amino acids. V lost 0 bases and J lost 0, with 14 bases in between. Germline loops: CDR1 SGHRS, CDR2 YFSETQ. The CDR3 is CASSLVVGTPSTDTQYF. As DNA, the CDR3 is TGCGCCAGCAGCTTGGTCGTTGGGACACCTAGCACAGATACGCAGTATTTT.

This clonotype was observed at least ten times. The chain links TRBV12-3 or TRBV12-4 to TRBJ2-1; D may be TRBD1 (5 bases). The CDR3 runs 16 residues. V dropped 6 bases and J dropped 0 bases, with 15 bases sitting between them. CDR3 region: CASSPFLGASYNEQFF. The CDR3 DNA reads TGTGCCAGCAGCCCTTTCCTAGGGGCCTCCTACAATGAGCAGTTCTTC.

This clonotype was observed at least ten times. The chain couples TRBV11-1 to TRBJ2-3; D possibly corresponds to TRBD1 (6 bases). The closer fit of TRBJ2-7 to the DNA end suggests the J call may be wrong. The CDR3 extends over 16 amino acids. Germline V gives CDR1 SGHAT, CDR2 FQDESV (reference sequence). The CDR3 DNA reads as TGTGCCAGCAGCCCGTACGTCGGGACACGACCTCCACAGCAGTACTTC. Translated, it gives CASSPYVGTRPPQQYF.

Comments on this clonotype: With a much larger clone just one base away, this may be a read error. The final CDR3 position lacks the conserved phenylalanine or tryptophan, pointing to a likely read error. The CDR3 nucleotides read TGTGCCAGCTCACCGCGGGAGAACTATGGCTACACCCTC. Its translation: CASSPRENYGYTL. The chain joins TRBV18 to TRBJ1-2; D unclear. The CDR3 is made up of 13 amino acids. V lost 3 bases, J lost 2 bases, and 7 bases lay in between. Germline assignment: CDR1 KGHSH and CDR2 LQKENI.

Regarding this clonotype: With a much larger clone just one base away, this may be a read error. This sequence joins TRBV27 and TRBJ2-4; D unclear. The CDR3 length is 16 residues. V lost 5 bases, J lost 0 bases, and 14 bases lay in between. Germline V gene lookup returns CDR1 MNHEY and CDR2 SMNVEV (reference sequence). The CDR3 spells CASSLTIELAKNIQYF. The CDR3 nucleotides are TGTGCCAGCAGTCTAACGATTGAGCTAGCCAAAAACATTCAGTACTTC.

There are many counts of this clonotype. This chain connects TRBV9 to TRBJ2-3; 11 bases are shared with TRBD2. The V gene's germline CDR1 is SGDLS and CDR2 YYNGEE. Trimming at V came to 2 bases and at J to 6 bases, leaving 11 bases not matched to a gene. CDR3 length equals 17 residues. The CDR3 DNA follows: TGTGCCAGCAGCGTTCTAGCGGGAGGATGGGGGACGGATACGCAGTATTTT. Its translation: CASSVLAGGWGTDTQYF.

This clonotype was counted ten times or more. The chain carries TRBV20-1 and TRBJ2-7, with 7 bases fitting TRBD1. Germline assignment: CDR1 DFQATT and CDR2 SNEGSKA (reference sequence). Trimming removed 7 bases from V and 4 bases from J; junction bases left unmatched: 13. The CDR3 totals 14 residues. The CDR3 nucleotides are TGCAGTGGGCGTGATGGGACAGAGACTTACGAGCAGTACTTC. It translates to CSGRDGTETYEQYF.

This clonotype was recorded many times. This rearrangement joins TRBV28 to TRBJ2-3; D is unresolved. Between the trimmed V and J ends, which lost 2 bases and 6 bases, there was a span of 15 bases. This CDR3 comprises 15 residues. From germline, CDR1 is MDHEN and CDR2 SYDVKM. The CDR3 protein is CASSLPSPRADTQYF. The CDR3 DNA reads as TGTGCCAGCAGTTTACCCTCCCCTAGGGCGGATACGCAGTATTTT.

This clonotype was counted a single time. One junction end does not reproduce the germline sequence, and a read error may be involved. CDR3 sequence: CASSPTAWLAGSTDSQYF. The DNA of the CDR3 is TGTGCCAGCAGTCCCACAGCCTGGTTAGCGGGTTCCACAGATTCGCAGTATTTT. The rearrangement uses TRBV6-5 and TRBJ2-3; 7 nucleotides match TRBD2. This CDR3 spans 18 amino acids. In germline, CDR1 is MNHEY, CDR2 SVGAGI.

This clonotype was seen ten or more times. It is unclear where the CDR3 begins or ends on the DNA, so no DNA is shown, and the CDR3 is as TCRdb lists it. This rearrangement joins TRBV7-5 to TRBJ1-2. TRBV7-5 is a known pseudogene. The CDR3 comprises 19 residues, both ends counted. The CDR3 protein is CISVPEVCGEVGKTYGYTF.

In its sample, this clonotype was seen many times. The V call is TRBV5-4, the J call TRBJ1-2; no clear D. The length of the CDR3 is 13 residues. V was trimmed by 9 bases and J by 1 base, leaving 13 bases between them. Germline V gene sequence: CDR1 SGHNT, CDR2 YYREEE (reference sequence). The DNA for the CDR3 is TGTGCCACCCTGGAGGACCGTAACTATGGCTACACCTTC. This codes for CATLEDRNYGYTF.

This clonotype has ten or more counts. V usage is TRBV2 and J usage is TRBJ2-2, with 9 positions matching TRBD2. The CDR3 runs 15 residues. Germline V gene sequence: CDR1 SNHLY, CDR2 FYNNEI. J gave up 1 base and V 8 bases, and 5 bases lay outside the gene matches. The CDR3 here is CASLGAGGNTGELFF. The CDR3 nucleotides are TGTGCCAGCCTCGGAGCGGGGGGGAACACCGGGGAGCTGTTTTTT.

This clonotype was picked up many times. The V call is TRBV13, the J call TRBJ2-7, with 7 bases identical to TRBD1. The germline V gene encodes CDR1 PRHDT and CDR2 FYEKMQ (reference sequence). After removal of 8 bases from V and 0 bases from J, the junction contained 4 bases not matched to a gene. The CDR3 spans 13 residues. The CDR3 sequence is CASRGQASYEQYF. The CDR3 DNA follows: TGTGCCAGCCGAGGACAGGCCTCCTACGAGCAGTACTTC.

This clonotype was counted many times. This chain joins TRBV10-1 and TRBJ1-2; D is undetermined. CDR1 is WNHNN and CDR2 is SYGVQD in the germline V gene (reference sequence). Trimming shortened V by 5 bases and J by 4 bases, and 23 bases separated the two germline ends. This CDR3 contains 17 residues. The CDR3 reads CASSYCERSRKTYGYTF. CDR3 nucleotides: TGCGCCAGCAGTTACTGCGAAAGATCGCGAAAGACCTATGGCTACACCTTC.

This clonotype was seen repeatedly, ten times or more. The chain is built from TRBV14 and TRBJ2-7, with 14 bases aligning to TRBD2. The CDR3 loop spans 18 amino acids. V lost 4 bases to trimming and J lost 0 bases; unmatched junction nucleotides: 8. In germline, CDR1 is SGHDN, CDR2 FVKESK. This CDR3 is CASSLGTSGSSPSYEQYF. The CDR3 region has the DNA TGTGCCAGCAGCCTGGGGACTAGCGGGAGCTCCCCCTCCTACGAGCAGTACTTC. Full variable domain (outside the CDR3, taken from reference TRBV14 and TRBJ2-7): EAGVTQFPSHSVIEKGQTVTLRCDPISGHDNLYWYRRVMGKEIKFLLHFVKESKQDESGMPNNRFLAERTGGTYSTLKVQPAELEDSGVYFCASSLGTSGSSPSYEQYFGPGTRLTVT.